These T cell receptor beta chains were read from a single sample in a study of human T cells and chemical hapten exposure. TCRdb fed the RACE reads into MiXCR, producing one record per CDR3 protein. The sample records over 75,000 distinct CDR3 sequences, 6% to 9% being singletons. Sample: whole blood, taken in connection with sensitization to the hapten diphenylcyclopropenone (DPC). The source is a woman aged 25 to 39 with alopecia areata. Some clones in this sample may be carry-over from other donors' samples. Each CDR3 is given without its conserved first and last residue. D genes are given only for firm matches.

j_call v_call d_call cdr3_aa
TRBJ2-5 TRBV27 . ASSPRGGPETQY
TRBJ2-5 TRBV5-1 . ASTGGGDQETQY
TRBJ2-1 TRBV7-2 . ASSLAWAEQF
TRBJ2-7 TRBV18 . ASSPRDKYYEQY
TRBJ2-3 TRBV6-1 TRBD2 ASEGLAGDPSTDTQY
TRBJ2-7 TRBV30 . AWSPPRPYEQY
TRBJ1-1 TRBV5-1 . ASSLVRGEAF
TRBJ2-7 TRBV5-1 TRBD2 ASSQTAGGFEQY
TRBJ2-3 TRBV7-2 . ASSLAPLSRGDTQY
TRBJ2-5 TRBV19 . ASTRLGGVGETQY
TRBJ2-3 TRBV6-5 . ASSRIPTDTQY
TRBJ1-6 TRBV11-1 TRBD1 ASSSTGGVSNSPLH
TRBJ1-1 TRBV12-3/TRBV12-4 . ASSPRGTEAF
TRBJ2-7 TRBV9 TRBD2 ASSGGLAHEQY
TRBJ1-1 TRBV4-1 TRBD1 ASSRAGQGGTEAF
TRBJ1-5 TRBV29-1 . SVRVSDQPQH
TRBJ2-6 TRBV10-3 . AISEGPGANVLT
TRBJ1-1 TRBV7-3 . ASSDTGNTEAF
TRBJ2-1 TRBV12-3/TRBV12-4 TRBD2 ASRGGAENEQF
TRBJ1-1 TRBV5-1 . ASSLEQTRYAEAF
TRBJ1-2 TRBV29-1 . SVGHLYGYT
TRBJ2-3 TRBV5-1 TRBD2 ASSLGLAGAKDTQY
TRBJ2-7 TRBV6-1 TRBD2 ASSERTSWAYEQY
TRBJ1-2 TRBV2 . ASSKGFRVDRLANYGYT
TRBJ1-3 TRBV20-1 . SARGRAPAEGNTIY
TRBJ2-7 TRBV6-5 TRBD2 ASRNSGGSSYEQY
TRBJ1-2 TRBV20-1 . SARDLATTGVGYT
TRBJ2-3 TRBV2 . ASREGSVTDTQY